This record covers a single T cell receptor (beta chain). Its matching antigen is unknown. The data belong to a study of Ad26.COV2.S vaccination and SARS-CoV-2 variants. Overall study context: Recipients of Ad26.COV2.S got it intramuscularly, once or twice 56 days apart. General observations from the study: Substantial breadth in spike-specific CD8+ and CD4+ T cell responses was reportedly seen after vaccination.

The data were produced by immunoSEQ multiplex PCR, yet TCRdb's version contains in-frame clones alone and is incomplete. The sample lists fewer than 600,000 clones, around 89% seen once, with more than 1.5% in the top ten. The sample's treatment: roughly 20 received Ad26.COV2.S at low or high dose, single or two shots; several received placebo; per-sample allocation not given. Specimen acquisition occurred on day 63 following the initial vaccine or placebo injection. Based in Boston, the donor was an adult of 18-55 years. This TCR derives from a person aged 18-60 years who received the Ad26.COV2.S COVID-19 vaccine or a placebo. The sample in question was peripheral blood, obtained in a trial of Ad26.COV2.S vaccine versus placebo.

The CDR3 DNA follows: TGTGCCAGCAGCTTAGGGGATCACGAGTACTTC. As protein: CASSLGDHEYF. The chain recombines TRBV7-2 with TRBJ2-7; D remains unclear. Trimming pared 1 base from V and 11 bases from J, leaving 9 bases between. CDR3 length: 11 residues. Germline lookup yields CDR1 SGHTA and CDR2 FQGNSA.